This T cell receptor beta chain originates from a study of T cells after yellow fever vaccination. Whole-study results and caveats: Contaminating bulk clonotypes could be abundant in FACS-sorted repertoires.

This CDR3 has 15 amino acids. V dropped 4 bases and J dropped 5; count of bases not matched to a gene: 10. Germline V gene data show CDR1 as SEHNR and CDR2 as FQNEAQ (reference sequence). TCRdb processed the 5' RACE reads anew with MiXCR; each CDR3 protein has one entry. The data show some 320,000 distinct CDR3 sequences, about 10% seen once. This clonotype was picked up a small number of times. The antigen remains undetermined. This receptor was identified in a young man who received the YFV17D yellow fever vaccine. The chain is built from TRBV7-9 and TRBJ1-2; 7 nucleotides align to TRBD1. Source: CD4+ T cells sorted from PBMCs, taken 45 days after the yellow fever booster vaccination. DNA for the CDR3: TGTGCCAGCAGCTCGAGGCGGGACAGTGGGTATGGCTACACCTTC. This sequence encodes CASSSRRDSGYGYTF.